Shown below are 17 T cell receptor beta chains from a single sample sequenced in a study of beta chain features in type 1 diabetes. For these receptors, no antigen is known. Study-level findings and limits: Type 1 diabetes patients showed a moderate but significant shortening of TCRB CDR3s in all four CD4+ subsets.

cDNA synthesis used the whole RNA isolate, giving expressed TCRB sequences. TCRdb's table, derived via immunoSEQ multiplex PCR, lists solely in-frame clones and lacks some. In the table there are tens of thousands of clones, roughly half of which are singletons. What was sequenced was stem cell memory CD4+ T cells from blood. All receptors derive from a man under 40 with type 1 diabetes.

This sequence joins TRBV15 and TRBJ2-7; D is possibly TRBD2 (6 bases). CDR3 size: 12 residues. The germline V gene has CDR1 LNHNV and CDR2 YYDKDF (reference sequence). V was cut by 0 bases and J by 7 bases, with 7 bases left in between. In DNA form, the CDR3 reads TGTGCCACCAGCAGAGATGGGAGGGAGCAGTACTTC. Its translation is CATSRDGREQYF.

The J gene is TRBJ1-1, the V gene TRBV6-5, with 7 nucleotides matching TRBD1. This CDR3 region has 13 residues. Germline values: CDR1 MNHEY, CDR2 SVGAGI. V trimming: 2 bases; J trimming: 7 bases; junction bases outside the gene matches: 4. CDR3 sequence: CASSYPGTVEAFF. The CDR3 nucleotides read TGTGCCAGCAGTTACCCTGGGACAGTTGAAGCTTTCTTT.

The CDR3 DNA sequence: TGTGCCATCAGCTCGGGACAGGGGAACACTGAAGCTTTCTTT. Its protein product is CAISSGQGNTEAFF. J is TRBJ1-1 and V is TRBV10-3, with TRBD1 matching over 9 bases. The V gene's germline CDR1 is ENHRY and CDR2 SYGVKD. V shed 6 bases and J 1 base; nucleotides not matched to a gene: 3. The CDR3 runs 14 residues.

This clone has only a few counts. This chain uses TRBV6-6 with TRBJ2-5; tentatively, D is TRBD1 (7 bases). CDR1 is MNHNY, CDR2 SVGAGI, per germline (reference sequence). The germline V and J ends were trimmed by 0 bases and 4 bases, with 12 bases remaining between them. The CDR3 consists of 15 residues. The CDR3: CASSYSLQGGETQYF. DNA for the CDR3: TGTGCCAGCAGTTACTCGCTCCAGGGGGGAGAGACCCAGTACTTC.

This clone showed up just a few times. The CDR3 nucleotides are TGTGCCAGCAGCTTACGGGGACTAGCGGGAGGATATGAGCAGTTCTTC. This codes for CASSLRGLAGGYEQFF. The rearrangement links TRBV7-9 to TRBJ2-1, with 15 bases that match TRBD2. Germline CDR1 reads SEHNR; CDR2 reads FQNEAQ (reference sequence). The CDR3 contains 16 residues. Trimming at V came to 2 bases and at J to 8 bases, leaving 4 bases not matched to a gene. The complete variable domain, with remaining parts taken from reference TRBV7-9 and TRBJ2-1, reads DTGVSQNPRHKITKRGQNVTFRCDPISEHNRLYWYRQTLGQGPEFLTYFQNEAQLEKSRLLSDRFSAERPKGSFSTLEIQRTEQGDSAMYLCASSLRGLAGGYEQFFGPGTRLTVL.

The CDR3 nucleotides are TGTGCCAGCAGCCCCGTCGGGGAAAACATTCAGTACTTC. Protein: CASSPVGENIQYF. The chain employs TRBV5-4 and TRBJ2-4; TRBD2 is a possible D gene (5 bases). The CDR3 runs to 13 residues. Trimming left V 4 bases short and J 5 bases short, with 10 bases between. Germline CDR1 SGHNT, CDR2 YYREEE (reference sequence).

The genes are TRBV7-7 and TRBJ2-5; 9 bases fit TRBD1. The CDR3 is 13 amino acids. J lost 3 bases, V lost 5 bases, and 1 base had no gene match. Germline-derived CDR1 and CDR2 are SSHAT and FNYEAQ (reference sequence). The CDR3 is CASSRDREETQYF. CDR3 coding DNA: TGTGCCAGCAGCCGGGACAGGGAAGAGACCCAGTACTTC. Full variable domain (remainder filled in from reference TRBV7-7 and TRBJ2-5): GAGVSQSPRYKVTKRGQDVTLRCDPISSHATLYWYQQALGQGPEFLTYFNYEAQPDKSGLPSDRFSAERPEGSISTLTIQRTEQRDSAMYRCASSRDREETQYFGPGTRLLVL.

This rearrangement joins TRBV9 to TRBJ2-3; 16 bases match TRBD2. Germline values: CDR1 SGDLS, CDR2 YYNGEE. This CDR3 contains 18 residues. The ends lost 3 bases at V and 6 bases at J; junction bases unmatched: 10. The CDR3 sequence: CASSEGLAGGTLWDTQYF. CDR3 DNA: TGTGCCAGCAGCGAGGGACTAGCGGGGGGGACCTTGTGGGATACGCAGTATTTT.

There are a few counts of this clone. The J gene is TRBJ2-7, the V gene TRBV5-1; TRBD2 agrees at 11 bases. V lost 4 bases to trimming and J lost 3 bases; unmatched junction nucleotides: 12. Germline assignment: CDR1 SGHRS and CDR2 YFSETQ. CDR3 length: 17 residues. Written as DNA, the CDR3 is TGCGCCAGCAGCAGAACCTCTGCGGGACTAGCGGACTACGAGCAGTACTTC. Protein: CASSRTSAGLADYEQYF.

This chain links TRBV4-1 with TRBJ2-1; TRBD2 aligns across 11 bases. CDR1 and CDR2 from the germline V gene are MGHRA and YSYEKL. The V and J ends lost 6 bases and 5 bases, in that order; junction bases with no gene match: 9. The CDR3 is 16 residues long. CDR3 in DNA: TGCGCCAGCAGTCGGAGCGGGACTAGCGGAGACAATGAGCAGTTCTTC. Amino acid sequence: CASSRSGTSGDNEQFF.

This chain connects TRBV11-3 to TRBJ2-3, with 8 bases identical to TRBD1. Per the germline V gene, CDR1 is SGHNT and CDR2 is YENEEA. The junction had 3 bases not matched to a gene; V was cut back by 0 bases and J by 1 base. This CDR3 has 16 amino acids. The CDR3 coding sequence is TGTGCCAGCAGCTTAGATCCGGGACAGGGCACAGATACGCAGTATTTT. This encodes CASSLDPGQGTDTQYF.

The genes are TRBV6-1 and TRBJ1-5; 12 bases agree with TRBD1. Germline lookup yields CDR1 MNHNS and CDR2 SASEGT. CDR3 size: 15 residues. Trimming removed 7 bases from V and 6 bases from J; junction bases left unmatched: 7. The CDR3 here is CASKQGQGAGQPQHF. CDR3 nucleotide sequence: TGTGCCAGCAAACAGGGACAGGGGGCAGGTCAGCCCCAGCATTTT.

The chain has TRBV12-5 and TRBJ1-6; D gene unclear. V lost 6 bases and J lost 10, with 10 bases in between. Germline V lookup: CDR1 LGHNT, CDR2 FRNRAP. There are 12 residues in the CDR3. In DNA form, the CDR3 reads TGTGCTAGTGGGCTTAGTGAATCACCCCTCCACTTT. It specifies CASGLSESPLHF.

Only a few counts were recorded for this clone. This chain links TRBV28 with TRBJ1-5, with D possibly matching TRBD1 (5 bases). The CDR3 totals 14 residues. Deletions cut 7 bases from V and 4 bases from J, with 14 bases between. Germline V lookup: CDR1 MDHEN, CDR2 SYDVKM. The CDR3 protein is CASTQRGGNQPQHF. The DNA for the CDR3 is TGTGCCAGCACCCAACGGGGGGGGAATCAGCCCCAGCATTTT.

This clone turned up a few times. The gene calls are TRBV5-1 and TRBJ2-2, with 7 bases matching TRBD1. The CDR3 covers 14 residues. V shed 4 bases, J shed 2 bases, and the junction held 2 bases outside the gene matches. Germline V CDR1 and CDR2: SGHRS, YFSETQ. The CDR3 DNA sequence: TGCGCCAGCAGCGAAGGGGGCAACACCGGGGAGCTGTTTTTT. Amino acid sequence: CASSEGGNTGELFF.

The chain recombines TRBV20-1 with TRBJ1-2; a weak D match, TRBD1 (6 bases). CDR1 and CDR2 (germline): DFQATT, SNEGSKA (reference sequence). The V end lost 4 bases, the J end lost 8 bases, and 8 bases lay between the germline ends. This CDR3 spans 10 amino acids. CDR3 DNA: TGCAGTGCTAAGGGACAAGGCTACACCTTC. Its protein is CSAKGQGYTF.

The table lists this clone with a few counts. The V and J genes are TRBV5-4 and TRBJ2-7; 7 nucleotides align to TRBD1. CDR1 is SGHNT and CDR2 is YYREEE in the germline V gene (reference sequence). With 4 bases clipped from V and 7 bases from J, the junction kept 11 bases outside the gene matches. The CDR3 has 14 residues. The CDR3 loop reads CASSRDSEPSEQYF. CDR3 sequence (DNA): TGTGCCAGCAGCCGGGACAGCGAACCTTCAGAGCAGTACTTC.